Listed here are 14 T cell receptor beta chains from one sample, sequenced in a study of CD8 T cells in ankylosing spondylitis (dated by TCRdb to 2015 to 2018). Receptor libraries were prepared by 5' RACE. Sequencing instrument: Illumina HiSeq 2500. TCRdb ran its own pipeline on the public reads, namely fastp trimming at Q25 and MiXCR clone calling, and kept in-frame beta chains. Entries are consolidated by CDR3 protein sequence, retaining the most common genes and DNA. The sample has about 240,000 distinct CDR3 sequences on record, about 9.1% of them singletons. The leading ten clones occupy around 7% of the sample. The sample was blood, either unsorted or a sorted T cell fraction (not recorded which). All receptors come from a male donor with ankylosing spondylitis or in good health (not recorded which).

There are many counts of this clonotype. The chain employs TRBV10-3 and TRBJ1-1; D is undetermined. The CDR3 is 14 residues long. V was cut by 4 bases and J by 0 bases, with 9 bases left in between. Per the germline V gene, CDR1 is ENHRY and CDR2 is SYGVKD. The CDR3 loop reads CAISGVHMNTEAFF. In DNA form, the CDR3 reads TGTGCCATCAGTGGGGTCCATATGAACACTGAAGCTTTCTTT.

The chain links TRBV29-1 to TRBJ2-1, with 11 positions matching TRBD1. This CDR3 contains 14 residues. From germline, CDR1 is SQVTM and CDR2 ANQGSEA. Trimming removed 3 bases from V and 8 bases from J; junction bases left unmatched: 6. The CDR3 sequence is CSVDGTGGFYEQFF. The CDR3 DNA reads TGCAGCGTTGACGGGACAGGGGGATTCTATGAGCAGTTCTTC.

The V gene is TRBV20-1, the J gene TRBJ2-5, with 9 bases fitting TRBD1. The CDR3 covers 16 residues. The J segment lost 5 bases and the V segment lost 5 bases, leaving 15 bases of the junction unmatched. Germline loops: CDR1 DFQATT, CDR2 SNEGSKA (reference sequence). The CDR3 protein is CSAPRTFKTGGETQYF. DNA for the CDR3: TGCAGTGCTCCACGCACTTTTAAGACAGGGGGGGAGACCCAGTACTTC.

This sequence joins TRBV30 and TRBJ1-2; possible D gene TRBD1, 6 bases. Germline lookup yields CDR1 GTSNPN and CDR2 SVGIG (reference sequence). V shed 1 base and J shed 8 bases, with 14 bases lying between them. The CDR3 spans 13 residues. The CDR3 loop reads CAWSALQGYGYTF. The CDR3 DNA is TGTGCCTGGAGTGCCCTCCAGGGGTACGGCTACACCTTC.

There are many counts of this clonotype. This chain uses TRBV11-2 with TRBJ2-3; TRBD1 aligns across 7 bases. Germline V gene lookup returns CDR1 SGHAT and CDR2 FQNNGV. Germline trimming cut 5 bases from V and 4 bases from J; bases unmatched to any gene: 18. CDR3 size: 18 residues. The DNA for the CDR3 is TGTGCCAGCAGCCTCCGACAGGACAGGCTTTTAGGGCCAGATACGCAGTATTTT. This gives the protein CASSLRQDRLLGPDTQYF.

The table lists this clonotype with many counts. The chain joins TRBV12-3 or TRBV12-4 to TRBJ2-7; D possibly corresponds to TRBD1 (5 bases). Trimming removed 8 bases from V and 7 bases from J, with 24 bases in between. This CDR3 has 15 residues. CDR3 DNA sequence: TGTGCCAGCTCATCCAGGGCAAGGGGTTGGATGGAGCAGTACTTC. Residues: CASSSRARGWMEQYF.

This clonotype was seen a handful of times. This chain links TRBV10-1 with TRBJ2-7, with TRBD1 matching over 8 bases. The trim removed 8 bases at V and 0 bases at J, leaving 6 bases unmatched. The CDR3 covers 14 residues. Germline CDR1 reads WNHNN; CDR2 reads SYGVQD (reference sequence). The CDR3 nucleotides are TGCGCCAGCGGACAGGGAGCGGCCTCCTACGAGCAGTACTTC. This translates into CASGQGAASYEQYF.

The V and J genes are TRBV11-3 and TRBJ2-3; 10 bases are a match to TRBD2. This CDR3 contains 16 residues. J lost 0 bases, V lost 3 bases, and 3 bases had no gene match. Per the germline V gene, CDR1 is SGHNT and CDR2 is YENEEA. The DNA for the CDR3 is TGTGCCAGCAGCTTGGGACTAGCGTCTAGCACAGATACGCAGTATTTT. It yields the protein CASSLGLASSTDTQYF.

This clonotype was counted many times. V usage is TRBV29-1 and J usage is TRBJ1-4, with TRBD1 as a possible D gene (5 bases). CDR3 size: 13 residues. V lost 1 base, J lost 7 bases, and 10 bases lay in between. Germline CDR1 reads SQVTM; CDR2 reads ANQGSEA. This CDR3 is CSVEGRGGEKLFF. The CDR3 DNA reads TGCAGCGTTGAAGGGAGGGGCGGTGAAAAACTGTTTTTT.

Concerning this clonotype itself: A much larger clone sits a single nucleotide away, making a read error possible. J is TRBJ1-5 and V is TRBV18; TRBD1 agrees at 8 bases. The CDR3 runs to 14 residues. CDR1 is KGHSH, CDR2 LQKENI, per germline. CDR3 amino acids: CASSPSGGNQPQDF. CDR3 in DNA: TGTGCCAGCTCACCCTCAGGGGGCAATCAGCCCCAGGATTTT.

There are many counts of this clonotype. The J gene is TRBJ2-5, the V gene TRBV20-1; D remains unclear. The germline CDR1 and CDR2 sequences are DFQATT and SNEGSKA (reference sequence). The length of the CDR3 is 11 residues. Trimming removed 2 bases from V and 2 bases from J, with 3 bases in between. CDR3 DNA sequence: TGCAGTGCTAGACATCAAGAGACCCAGTACTTC. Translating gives CSARHQETQYF.

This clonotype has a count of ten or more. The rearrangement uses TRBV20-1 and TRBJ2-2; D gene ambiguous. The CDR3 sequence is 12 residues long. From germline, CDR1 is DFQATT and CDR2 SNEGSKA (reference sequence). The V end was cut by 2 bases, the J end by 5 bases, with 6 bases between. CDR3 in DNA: TGCAGTGCTAGATCGAGGACCGGGGAGCTGTTTTTT. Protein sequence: CSARSRTGELFF.

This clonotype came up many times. The CDR3: CASSLRQENTEAFF. As DNA, the CDR3 is TGTGCCAGCAGCTTACGACAGGAGAACACTGAAGCTTTCTTT. V gene TRBV5-6 combines with J gene TRBJ1-1, with D perhaps matching TRBD1 (6 bases). V lost 2 bases and J lost 1, with 9 bases in between. There are 14 residues in the CDR3. Germline CDR1 is SGHDT and CDR2 is YYEEEE.

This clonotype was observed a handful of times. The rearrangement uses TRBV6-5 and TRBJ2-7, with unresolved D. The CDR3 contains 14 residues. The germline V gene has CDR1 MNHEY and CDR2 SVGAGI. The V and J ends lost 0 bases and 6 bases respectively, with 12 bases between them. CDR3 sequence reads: CASSYSTKSGEQYF. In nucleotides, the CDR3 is TGTGCCAGCAGTTACTCCACCAAGTCCGGCGAGCAGTACTTC.